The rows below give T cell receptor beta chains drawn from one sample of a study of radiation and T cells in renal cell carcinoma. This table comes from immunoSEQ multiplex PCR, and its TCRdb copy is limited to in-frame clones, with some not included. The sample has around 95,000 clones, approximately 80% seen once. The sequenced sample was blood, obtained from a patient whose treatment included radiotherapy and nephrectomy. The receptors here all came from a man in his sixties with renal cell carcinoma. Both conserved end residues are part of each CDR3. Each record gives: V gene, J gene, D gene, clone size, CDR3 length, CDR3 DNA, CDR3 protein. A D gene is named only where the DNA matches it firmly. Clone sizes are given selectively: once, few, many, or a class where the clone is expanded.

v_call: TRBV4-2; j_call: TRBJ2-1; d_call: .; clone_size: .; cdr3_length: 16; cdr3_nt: TGTGCCAGCAGCCAAGACACGTCGGGACTCTACAATGAGCAGTTCTTC; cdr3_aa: CASSQDTSGLYNEQFF
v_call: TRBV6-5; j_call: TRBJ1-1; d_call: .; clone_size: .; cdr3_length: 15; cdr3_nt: TGTGCCAGCAGCATTAACAGGGACGTGTTAACTGAAGCTTTCTTT; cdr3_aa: CASSINRDVLTEAFF
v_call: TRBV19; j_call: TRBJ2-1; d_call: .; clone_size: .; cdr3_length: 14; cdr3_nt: TGTGCCAGTAGTGGGGTAGGAGGGTACAATGAGCAGTTCTTC; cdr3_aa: CASSGVGGYNEQFF
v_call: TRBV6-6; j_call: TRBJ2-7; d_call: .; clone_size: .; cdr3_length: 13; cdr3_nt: TGTGCCAGCAGTTACAGCGAAGCAGTCGAGCAGTACTTC; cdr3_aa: CASSYSEAVEQYF
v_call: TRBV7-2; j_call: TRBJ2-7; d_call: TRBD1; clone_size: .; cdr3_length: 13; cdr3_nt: TGTGCCAGCAGCTTACGACAGGGGTACGAGCAGTACTTC; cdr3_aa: CASSLRQGYEQYF
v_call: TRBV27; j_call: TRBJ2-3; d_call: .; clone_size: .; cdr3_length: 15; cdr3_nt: TGTGCCAGCAGTTCGGGGATCCCTAGCACAGATACGCAGTATTTT; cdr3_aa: CASSSGIPSTDTQYF
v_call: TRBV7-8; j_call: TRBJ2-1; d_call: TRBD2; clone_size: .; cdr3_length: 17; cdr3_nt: TGTGCCAGCAGCTTAGATGCCGGGAGCGGGAGGGGAAATGAGCAGTTCTTC; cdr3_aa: CASSLDAGSGRGNEQFF
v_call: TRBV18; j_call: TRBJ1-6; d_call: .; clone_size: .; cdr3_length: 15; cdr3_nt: TGTGCCAGCTCACCACGGACAGCTAAGGATTCACCCCTCCACTTT; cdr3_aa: CASSPRTAKDSPLHF
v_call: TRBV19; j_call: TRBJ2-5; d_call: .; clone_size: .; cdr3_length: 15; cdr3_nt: TGTGCCAGTTCGACCAGTCTAGGCCCTCAAGGGACCCAGTACTTC; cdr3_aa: CASSTSLGPQGTQYF
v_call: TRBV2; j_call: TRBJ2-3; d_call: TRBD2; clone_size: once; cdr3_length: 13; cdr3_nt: TGTGCCAGCATGACTAGCGGGACAGATACGCAGTATTTT; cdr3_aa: CASMTSGTDTQYF
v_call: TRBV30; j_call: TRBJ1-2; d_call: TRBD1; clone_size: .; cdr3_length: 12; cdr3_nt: TGTGCCTGGAGTGTACAGGGGTGGGGCTACACCTTC; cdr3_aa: CAWSVQGWGYTF
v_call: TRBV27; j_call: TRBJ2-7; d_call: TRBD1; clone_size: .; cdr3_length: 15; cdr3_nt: TGTGCCAGCAAAAATACCCGGGACAGATCCTACGAGCAGTACTTC; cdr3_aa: CASKNTRDRSYEQYF
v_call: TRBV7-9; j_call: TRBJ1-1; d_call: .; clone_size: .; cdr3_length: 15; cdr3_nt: TGTGCCAGCAGCTTAGTTGGGGGGAAGGGGACTGAAGCTTTCTTT; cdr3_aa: CASSLVGGKGTEAFF
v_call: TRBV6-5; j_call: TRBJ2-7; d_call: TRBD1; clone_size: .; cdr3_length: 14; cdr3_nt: TGTGCCAGCAGTTGGACAGGGGGGCGTTACGAGCAGTACTTC; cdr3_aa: CASSWTGGRYEQYF
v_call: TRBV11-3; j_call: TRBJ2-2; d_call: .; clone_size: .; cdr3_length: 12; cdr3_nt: TGTGCCAGCAGCCCAGGGACGGGGGAGCTGTTTTTT; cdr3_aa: CASSPGTGELFF
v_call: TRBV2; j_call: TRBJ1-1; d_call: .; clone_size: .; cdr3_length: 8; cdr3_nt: TGTGCCGCCACTGAAGCTTTCTTT; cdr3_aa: CAATEAFF
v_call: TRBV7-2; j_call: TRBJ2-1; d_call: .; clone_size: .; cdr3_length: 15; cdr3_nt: TGTGCCAGCAGCTCGACTAGTAGGGCCTACAATGAGCAGTTCTTC; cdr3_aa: CASSSTSRAYNEQFF
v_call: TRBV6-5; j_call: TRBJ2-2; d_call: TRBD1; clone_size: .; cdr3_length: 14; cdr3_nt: TGTGCCAGCATGAGGACAGGGGGCCCCGGGGAGCTGTTTTTT; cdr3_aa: CASMRTGGPGELFF
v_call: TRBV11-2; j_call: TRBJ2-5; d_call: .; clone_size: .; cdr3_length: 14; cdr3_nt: TGTGCCAGCAGCTTATCGGGGGCCCGTGAGACCCAGTACTTC; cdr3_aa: CASSLSGARETQYF
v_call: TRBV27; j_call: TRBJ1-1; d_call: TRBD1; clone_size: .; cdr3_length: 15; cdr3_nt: TGTGCCAGCAGTTGGACAGGGCTGGGGTACACTGAAGCTTTCTTT; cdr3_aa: CASSWTGLGYTEAFF
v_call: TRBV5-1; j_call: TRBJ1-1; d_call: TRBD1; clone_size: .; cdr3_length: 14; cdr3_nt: TGCGCCAGCAGGGCAGGGGGGTCGCACACTGAAGCTTTCTTT; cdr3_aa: CASRAGGSHTEAFF
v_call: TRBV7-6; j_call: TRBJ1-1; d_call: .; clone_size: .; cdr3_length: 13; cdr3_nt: TGTGCCAGCAGCTTAGAGACGAACACTGAAGCTTTCTTT; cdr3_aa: CASSLETNTEAFF
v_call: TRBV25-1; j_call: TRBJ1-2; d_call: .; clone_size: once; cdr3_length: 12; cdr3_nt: TGTGCCAGCAGTGAAAGAGGGAATGGCTACACCTTC; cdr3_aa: CASSERGNGYTF
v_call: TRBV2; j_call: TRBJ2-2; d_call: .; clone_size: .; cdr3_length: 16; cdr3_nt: TGTGCCAGCAGGGCGTCGGCAGGGTCGAACACCGGGGAGCTGTTTTTT; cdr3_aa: CASRASAGSNTGELFF
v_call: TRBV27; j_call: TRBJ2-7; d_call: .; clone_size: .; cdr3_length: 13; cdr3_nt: TGTGCCAGCAGGGGGACCGGGGCCTACGAGCAGTACTTC; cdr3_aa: CASRGTGAYEQYF
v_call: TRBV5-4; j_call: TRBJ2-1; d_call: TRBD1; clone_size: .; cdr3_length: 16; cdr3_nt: TGTGCCAGCAGCTTGGGGGACAGACTCTCCTACAATGAGCAGTTCTTC; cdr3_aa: CASSLGDRLSYNEQFF
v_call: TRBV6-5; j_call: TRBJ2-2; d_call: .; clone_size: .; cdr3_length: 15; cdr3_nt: TGTGCCAGCGTGGAGATGACCCCGGTTACCGGGGAGCTGTTTTTT; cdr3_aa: CASVEMTPVTGELFF
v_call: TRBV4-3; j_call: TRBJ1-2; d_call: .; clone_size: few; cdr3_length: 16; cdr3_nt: TGCGCCAGCAGCCAAGCCGTCGGCGGGGGGCGGGATGGCTACACCTTC; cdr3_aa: CASSQAVGGGRDGYTF
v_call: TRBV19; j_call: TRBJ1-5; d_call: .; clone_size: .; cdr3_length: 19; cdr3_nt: TGTGCCAGTAGTACCATCGCCGAATCAACGAGCGGGCGCAATCAGCCCCAGCATTTT; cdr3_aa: CASSTIAESTSGRNQPQHF
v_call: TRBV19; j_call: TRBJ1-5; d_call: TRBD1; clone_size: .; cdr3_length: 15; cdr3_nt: TGTGCCAGTAGCTGCCAGGGGGCGCCGAATCAGCCCCAGCATTTT; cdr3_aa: CASSCQGAPNQPQHF
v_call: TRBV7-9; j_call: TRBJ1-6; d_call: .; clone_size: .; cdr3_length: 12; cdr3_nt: TGTGCCAGCAGCCCTACTAATTCACCCCTCCACTTT; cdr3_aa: CASSPTNSPLHF
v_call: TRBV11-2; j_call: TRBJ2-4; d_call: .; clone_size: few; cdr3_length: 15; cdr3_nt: TGTGCCAGCAGTCCTCTTAGGAGGGAAGGAAACATTCAGTACTTC; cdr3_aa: CASSPLRREGNIQYF
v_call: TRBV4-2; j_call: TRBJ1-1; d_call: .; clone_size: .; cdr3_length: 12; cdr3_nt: TGTGCCAGCAGCCAAAACCGAGGGAGAGCTTTCTTT; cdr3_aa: CASSQNRGRAFF
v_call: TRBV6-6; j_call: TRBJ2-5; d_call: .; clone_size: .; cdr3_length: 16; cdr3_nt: TGTGCCAGCAGTTACTCACGCCAGGGAGGGGGAGAGACCCAGTACTTC; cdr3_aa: CASSYSRQGGGETQYF
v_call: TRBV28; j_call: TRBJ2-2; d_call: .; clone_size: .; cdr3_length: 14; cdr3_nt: TGTGCCAGCAGTCGGAGAAGCGGGACCGGGGAGCTGTTTTTT; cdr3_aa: CASSRRSGTGELFF
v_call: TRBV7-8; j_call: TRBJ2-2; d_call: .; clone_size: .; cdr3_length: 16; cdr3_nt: TGTGCCAGCAGCTTAAACGAGGGGGCGAACACCGGGGAGCTGTTTTTT; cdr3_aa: CASSLNEGANTGELFF
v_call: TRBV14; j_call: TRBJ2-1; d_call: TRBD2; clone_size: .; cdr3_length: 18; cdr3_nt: TGTGCCAGCAGCCAAGAGGGACTAGCGGGAGCCCCCTACAATGAGCAGTTCTTC; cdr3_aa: CASSQEGLAGAPYNEQFF
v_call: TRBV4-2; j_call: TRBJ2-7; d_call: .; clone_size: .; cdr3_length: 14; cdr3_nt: TGTGCCAGCAGCCAAGATATAGATACCTACGAGCAGTACTTC; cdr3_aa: CASSQDIDTYEQYF
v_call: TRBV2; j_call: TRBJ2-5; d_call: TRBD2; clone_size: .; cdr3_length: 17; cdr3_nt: TGTGCCAGCAGTGTAAGGAAGACCGTAGCGGGAGGGGTGACCCAGTACTTC; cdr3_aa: CASSVRKTVAGGVTQYF
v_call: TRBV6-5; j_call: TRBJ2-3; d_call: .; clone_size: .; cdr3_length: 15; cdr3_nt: TGTGCCAGCAGCGTGGTCAGCGATAGCACAGATACGCAGTATTTT; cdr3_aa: CASSVVSDSTDTQYF